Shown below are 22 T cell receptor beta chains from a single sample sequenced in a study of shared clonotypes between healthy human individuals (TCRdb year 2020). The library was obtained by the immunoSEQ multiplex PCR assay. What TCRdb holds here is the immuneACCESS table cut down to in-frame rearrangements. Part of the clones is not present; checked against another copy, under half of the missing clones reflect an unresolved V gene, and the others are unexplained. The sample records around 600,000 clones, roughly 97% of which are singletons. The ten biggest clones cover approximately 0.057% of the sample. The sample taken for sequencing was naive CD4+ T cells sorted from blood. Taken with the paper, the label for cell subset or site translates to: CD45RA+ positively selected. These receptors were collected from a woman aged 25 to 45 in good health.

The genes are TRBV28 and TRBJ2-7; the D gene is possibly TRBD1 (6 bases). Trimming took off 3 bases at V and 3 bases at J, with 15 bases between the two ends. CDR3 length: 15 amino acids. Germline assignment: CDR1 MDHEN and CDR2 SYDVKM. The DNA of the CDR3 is TGTGCCAGCAGTTTCGGGACATTTGGCGGCTACGAGCAGTACTTC. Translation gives CASSFGTFGGYEQYF.

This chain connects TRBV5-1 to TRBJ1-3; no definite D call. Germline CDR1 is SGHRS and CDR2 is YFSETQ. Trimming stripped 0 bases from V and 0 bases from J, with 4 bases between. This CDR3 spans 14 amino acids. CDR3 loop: CASSLDNSGNTIYF. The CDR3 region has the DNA TGCGCCAGCAGCTTGGACAACTCTGGAAACACCATATATTTT.

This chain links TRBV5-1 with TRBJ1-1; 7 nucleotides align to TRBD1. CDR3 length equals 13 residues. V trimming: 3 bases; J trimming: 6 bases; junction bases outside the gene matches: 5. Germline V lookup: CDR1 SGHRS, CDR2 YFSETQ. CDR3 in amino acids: CASSSRTGPEAFF. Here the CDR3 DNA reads TGCGCCAGCAGCTCTAGGACAGGACCTGAAGCTTTCTTT. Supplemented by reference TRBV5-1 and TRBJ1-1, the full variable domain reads KAGVTQTPRYLIKTRGQQVTLSCSPISGHRSVSWYQQTPGQGLQFLFEYFSETQRNKGNFPGRFSGRQFSNSRSEMNVSTLELGDSALYLCASSSRTGPEAFFGQGTRLTVV.

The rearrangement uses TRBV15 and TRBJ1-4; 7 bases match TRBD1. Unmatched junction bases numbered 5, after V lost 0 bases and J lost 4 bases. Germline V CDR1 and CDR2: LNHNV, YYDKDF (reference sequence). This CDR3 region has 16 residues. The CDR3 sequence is CATSRDYRGGNEKLFF. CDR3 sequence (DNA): TGTGCCACCAGCAGAGATTACAGGGGAGGTAATGAAAAACTGTTTTTT.

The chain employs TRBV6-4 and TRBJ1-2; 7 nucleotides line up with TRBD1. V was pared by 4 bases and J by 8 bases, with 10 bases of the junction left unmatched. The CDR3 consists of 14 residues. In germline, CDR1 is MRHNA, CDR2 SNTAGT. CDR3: CASSGNDRVSGYTF. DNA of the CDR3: TGTGCCAGCAGTGGCAACGACAGGGTCTCCGGCTACACCTTC.

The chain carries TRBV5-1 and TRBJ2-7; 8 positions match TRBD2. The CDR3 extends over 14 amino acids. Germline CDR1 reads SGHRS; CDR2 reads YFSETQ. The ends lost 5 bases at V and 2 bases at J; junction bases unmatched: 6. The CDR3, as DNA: TGCGCCAGCAGTGAAGCGGGAGCCACCTACGAGCAGTACTTC. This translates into CASSEAGATYEQYF. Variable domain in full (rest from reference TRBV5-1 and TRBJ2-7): KAGVTQTPRYLIKTRGQQVTLSCSPISGHRSVSWYQQTPGQGLQFLFEYFSETQRNKGNFPGRFSGRQFSNSRSEMNVSTLELGDSALYLCASSEAGATYEQYFGPGTRLTVT.

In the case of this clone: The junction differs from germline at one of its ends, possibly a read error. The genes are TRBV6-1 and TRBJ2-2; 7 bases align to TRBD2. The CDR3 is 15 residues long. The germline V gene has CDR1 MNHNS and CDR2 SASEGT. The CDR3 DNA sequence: TGTGCCGGCAGAGCGGGAAGAGAGAACACCGGGGAGCTGTTTTTT. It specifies CAGRAGRENTGELFF.

CDR3 nucleotide sequence: TGTGCCAGCAGCGGAACCGGGACAGGGGCATCAGAGCAGTACTTC. Translated: CASSGTGTGASEQYF. The chain uses TRBV28 and TRBJ2-7; 10 bases agree with TRBD1. This CDR3 has 15 amino acids. Germline V gene lookup returns CDR1 MDHEN and CDR2 SYDVKM. Trimming took 6 bases from V and 7 from J; bases not matched to a gene: 12.

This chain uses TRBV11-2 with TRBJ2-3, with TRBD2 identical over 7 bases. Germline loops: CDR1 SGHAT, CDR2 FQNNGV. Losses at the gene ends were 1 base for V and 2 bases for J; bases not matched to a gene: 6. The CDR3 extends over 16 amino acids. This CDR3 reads CASSLALAGDTDTQYF. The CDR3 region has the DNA TGTGCCAGCAGCTTAGCCCTGGCGGGAGACACAGATACGCAGTATTTT. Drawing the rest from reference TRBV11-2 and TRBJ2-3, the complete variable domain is EAGVAQSPRYKIIEKRQSVAFWCNPISGHATLYWYQQILGQGPKLLIQFQNNGVVDDSQLPKDRFSAERLKGVDSTLKIQPAKLEDSAVYLCASSLALAGDTDTQYFGPGTRLTVL.

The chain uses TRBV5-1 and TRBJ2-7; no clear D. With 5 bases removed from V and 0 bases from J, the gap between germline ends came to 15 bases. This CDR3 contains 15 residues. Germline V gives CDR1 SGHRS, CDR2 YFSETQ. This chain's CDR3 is CASRPGPSSSYEQYF. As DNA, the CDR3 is TGCGCCAGCAGGCCTGGCCCCTCGAGCTCCTACGAGCAGTACTTC.

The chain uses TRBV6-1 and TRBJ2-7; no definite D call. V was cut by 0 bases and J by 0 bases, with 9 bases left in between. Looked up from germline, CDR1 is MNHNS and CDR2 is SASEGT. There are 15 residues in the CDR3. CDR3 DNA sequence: TGTGCCAGCAGTGAAGCGCTTGGGGACTCCTACGAGCAGTACTTC. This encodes CASSEALGDSYEQYF.

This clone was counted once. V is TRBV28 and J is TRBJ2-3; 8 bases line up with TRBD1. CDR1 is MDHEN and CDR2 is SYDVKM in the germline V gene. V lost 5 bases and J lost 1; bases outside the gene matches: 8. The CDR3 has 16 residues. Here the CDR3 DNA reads TGTGCCAGCAGTACTGCCTCGGGACAGGGCACAGATACGCAGTATTTT. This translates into CASSTASGQGTDTQYF.

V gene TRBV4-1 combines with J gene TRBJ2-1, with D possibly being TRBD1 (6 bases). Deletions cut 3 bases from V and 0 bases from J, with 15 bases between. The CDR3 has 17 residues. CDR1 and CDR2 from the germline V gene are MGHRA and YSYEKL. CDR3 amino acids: CASSQVTTGFSYNEQFF. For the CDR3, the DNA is TGCGCCAGCAGCCAGGTTACCACAGGGTTCTCCTACAATGAGCAGTTCTTC.

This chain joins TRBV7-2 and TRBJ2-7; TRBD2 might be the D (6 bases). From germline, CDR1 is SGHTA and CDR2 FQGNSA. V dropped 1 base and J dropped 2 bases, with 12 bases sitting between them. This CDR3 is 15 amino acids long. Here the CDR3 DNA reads TGTGCCAGCAGCTTAGTAACTAGCTCTACCTACGAGCAGTACTTC. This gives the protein CASSLVTSSTYEQYF.

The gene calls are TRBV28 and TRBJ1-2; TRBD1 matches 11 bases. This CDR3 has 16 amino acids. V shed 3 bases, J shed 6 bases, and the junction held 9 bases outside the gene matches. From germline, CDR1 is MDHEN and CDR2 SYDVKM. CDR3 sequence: CASSLEPDRGRDGYTF. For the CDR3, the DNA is TGTGCCAGCAGTTTGGAGCCGGACAGGGGGCGGGATGGCTACACCTTC.

CDR3 amino acids: CSAPLSGERFF. In DNA form, the CDR3 reads TGCAGTGCCCCTCTCTCCGGTGAGAGATTCTTC. This chain joins TRBV20-1 and TRBJ2-1; D gene ambiguous. Trimming removed 6 bases at V and 16 bases at J, with 19 bases between. Germline values: CDR1 DFQATT, CDR2 SNEGSKA (reference sequence). The CDR3 loop spans 11 amino acids.

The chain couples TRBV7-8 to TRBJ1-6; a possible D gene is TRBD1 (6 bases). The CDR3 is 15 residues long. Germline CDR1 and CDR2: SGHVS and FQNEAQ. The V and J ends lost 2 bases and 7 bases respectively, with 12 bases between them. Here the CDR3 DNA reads TGTGCCAGCAGCTTAACGGGGGCGCGGAATTCACCCCTCCACTTT. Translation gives CASSLTGARNSPLHF.

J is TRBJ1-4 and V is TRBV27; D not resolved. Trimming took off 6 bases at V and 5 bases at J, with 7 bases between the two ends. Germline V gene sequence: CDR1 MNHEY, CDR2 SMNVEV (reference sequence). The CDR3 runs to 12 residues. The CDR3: CASRGENEKLFF. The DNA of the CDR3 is TGTGCCAGCAGGGGAGAGAATGAAAAACTGTTTTTT.

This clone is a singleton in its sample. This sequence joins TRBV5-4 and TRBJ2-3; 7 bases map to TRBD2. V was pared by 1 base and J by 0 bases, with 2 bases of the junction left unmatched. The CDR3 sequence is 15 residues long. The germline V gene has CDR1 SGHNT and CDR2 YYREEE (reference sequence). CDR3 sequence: CASSLREGSTDTQYF. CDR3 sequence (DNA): TGTGCCAGCAGCTTGAGGGAGGGGAGCACAGATACGCAGTATTTT.

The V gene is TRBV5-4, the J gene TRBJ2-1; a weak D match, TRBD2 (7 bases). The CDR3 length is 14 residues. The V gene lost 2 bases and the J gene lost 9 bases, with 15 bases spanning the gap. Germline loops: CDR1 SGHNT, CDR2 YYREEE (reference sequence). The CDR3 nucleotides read TGTGCCAGCAGCTTCCGGGGGGCCGGGCGTGAGCAGTTCTTC. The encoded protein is CASSFRGAGREQFF.

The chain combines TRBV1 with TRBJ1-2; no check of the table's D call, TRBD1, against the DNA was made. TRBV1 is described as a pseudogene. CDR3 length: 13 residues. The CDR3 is CTSSQDRWYGYTF. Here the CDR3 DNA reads TGCACCAGCAGCCAAGACAGGTGGTATGGCTACACCTTC.

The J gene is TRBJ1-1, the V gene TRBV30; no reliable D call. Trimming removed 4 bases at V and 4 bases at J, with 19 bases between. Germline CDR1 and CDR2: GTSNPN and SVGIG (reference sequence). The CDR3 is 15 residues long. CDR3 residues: CAWTLSRSKATEAFF. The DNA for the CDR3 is TGTGCCTGGACGCTGAGTCGAAGCAAGGCCACTGAAGCTTTCTTT.